This passage covers 14 T cell receptor beta chains from one sample sequenced in a study of blood T cell repertoires in COVID-19. Measured with immunoSEQ multiplex PCR; TCRdb has only the in-frame clones, and not every one. The sample comprises approximately 400,000 clones, about 90% of which are singletons, and more than 0.95% rests with the top ten. Sequenced sample: peripheral blood. The receptors here all came from a man in his forties or fifties with acute or convalescent COVID-19.

The chain has TRBV7-9 and TRBJ1-4; 8 bases match TRBD1. The CDR3 consists of 16 residues. With 5 bases clipped from V and 6 bases from J, the junction kept 11 bases outside the gene matches. From germline, CDR1 is SEHNR and CDR2 FQNEAQ (reference sequence). CDR3 amino acids: CASSKGAVDRDEKLFF. In DNA form, the CDR3 reads TGTGCCAGCAGCAAGGGTGCGGTGGACAGGGATGAAAAACTGTTTTTT.

The rearrangement links TRBV28 to TRBJ1-1; D is possibly TRBD1 (5 bases). Germline-derived CDR1 and CDR2 are MDHEN and SYDVKM. The CDR3 consists of 11 residues. Between the trimmed V and J ends, which lost 4 bases and 10 bases, there was a span of 10 bases. The CDR3 DNA is TGTGCCAGCAGTTGGGGCCCCGCAGCTTTCTTT. Protein: CASSWGPAAFF.

The rearrangement uses TRBV11-2 and TRBJ2-1, with 12 bases fitting TRBD1. Germline V gives CDR1 SGHAT, CDR2 FQNNGV. J lost 10 bases, V lost 4 bases, and 8 bases had no gene match. There are 15 residues in the CDR3. CDR3 region: CASSSHRDRGQEQFF. The CDR3 coding sequence is TGTGCCAGCAGCTCGCACCGGGACAGGGGGCAGGAGCAGTTCTTC.

This clone was seen only a few times. This chain uses TRBV4-1 with TRBJ1-1; D is unclear. Trimming took off 0 bases at V and 7 bases at J, with 15 bases between the two ends. The CDR3 runs 15 residues. Germline V gene data show CDR1 as MGHRA and CDR2 as YSYEKL. This chain's CDR3 is CASSQEMTARGEAFF. The CDR3 nucleotides read TGCGCCAGCAGCCAAGAAATGACCGCCCGGGGTGAAGCTTTCTTT.

CDR3 residues: CASSYHGQGRQPQHF. In nucleotides, the CDR3 is TGTGCCAGCAGTTACCACGGACAGGGCCGACAGCCCCAGCATTTT. The chain is built from TRBV28 and TRBJ1-5; 8 bases are shared with TRBD1. Germline values: CDR1 MDHEN, CDR2 SYDVKM. The CDR3 extends over 15 amino acids. V shed 4 bases and J 7 bases; nucleotides not matched to a gene: 9.

This chain uses TRBV28 with TRBJ2-1, with D uncertain. Trimming took 6 bases from V and 4 from J, leaving 4 bases between them. Germline CDR1 reads MDHEN; CDR2 reads SYDVKM. The CDR3 extends over 11 amino acids. The CDR3 loop reads CASRQYNEQFF. The CDR3, as DNA: TGTGCCAGCAGACAATACAATGAGCAGTTCTTC.

J is TRBJ1-2 and V is TRBV12-3 or TRBV12-4; D is undetermined. There are 13 residues in the CDR3. V was clipped by 5 bases and J by 8 bases, with 15 bases between them. For the CDR3, the DNA is TGTGCCAGCAGTCCCCGTCAGTTTTCGGGCTACACCTTC. As protein: CASSPRQFSGYTF.

The chain uses TRBV5-1 and TRBJ2-5; 9 nucleotides agree with TRBD1. The CDR3 is 14 residues long. Germline V gene data show CDR1 as SGHRS and CDR2 as YFSETQ. V lost 4 bases to trimming and J lost 3 bases; unmatched junction nucleotides: 4. CDR3 bases: TGCGCCAGCAGCGGTGGGGACAGGGAAGAGACCCAGTACTTC. Its translation: CASSGGDREETQYF.

This chain joins TRBV9 and TRBJ2-7; possibly TRBD2 for D (6 bases). The CDR3 is 14 amino acids. V gave up 2 bases and J gave up 1 base, with 10 bases separating them. Germline V CDR1 and CDR2: SGDLS, YYNGEE. In nucleotides, the CDR3 is TGTGCCAGCAGCGTTTGGGACTTTTCCTACGAGCAGTACTTC. Translated: CASSVWDFSYEQYF.

The rearrangement joins TRBV28 to TRBJ1-1, with TRBD1 matching over 7 bases. There are 14 residues in the CDR3. The germline V gene encodes CDR1 MDHEN and CDR2 SYDVKM. The ends lost 5 bases at V and 4 bases at J; junction bases unmatched: 7. This chain's CDR3 is CASSINRGSTEAFF. In DNA form, the CDR3 reads TGTGCCAGCAGTATAAACAGGGGTTCCACTGAAGCTTTCTTT.

The rearrangement joins TRBV3-1 (or the pseudogene TRBV3-2) to TRBJ1-6, with 9 bases identical to TRBD1. The CDR3 runs 16 residues. The V and J ends lost 3 bases and 8 bases, in that order; junction bases with no gene match: 8. Germline-derived CDR1 and CDR2 are LGHDT and YNNKEL (reference sequence). The CDR3 protein is CASSQGTGWNDSPLHF. In DNA form, the CDR3 reads TGTGCCAGCAGCCAGGGGACAGGGTGGAATGATTCACCCCTCCACTTT.

J is TRBJ1-3 and V is TRBV5-8; D is unclear. V was shortened by 4 bases and J by 4 bases, with 9 bases between the two germline ends. Germline V lookup: CDR1 SGHTS, CDR2 YDEGEE. The CDR3 consists of 13 residues. The CDR3: CASSRLGGNTIYF. Here the CDR3 DNA reads TGTGCCAGCAGCAGACTTGGGGGAAACACCATATATTTT.

V usage is TRBV13 and J usage is TRBJ2-1, with 9 nucleotides matching TRBD1. CDR3 length equals 16 residues. V was clipped by 4 bases and J by 7 bases; unmatched bases: 11. In germline, CDR1 is PRHDT, CDR2 FYEKMQ (reference sequence). The CDR3 spells CASSSWTGESGNEQFF. The CDR3 DNA follows: TGTGCCAGCAGCTCTTGGACAGGGGAGAGTGGGAATGAGCAGTTCTTC.

This clone occurred once. The chain has TRBV11-2 and TRBJ1-1; TRBD1 matches 7 bases. The germline CDR1 and CDR2 sequences are SGHAT and FQNNGV. V was clipped by 1 base and J by 5 bases; unmatched bases: 4. This CDR3 is built from 14 residues. Here the CDR3 reads CASSLAGGSTEAFF. The CDR3, as DNA: TGTGCCAGCAGCTTAGCAGGGGGAAGTACTGAAGCTTTCTTT. The entire variable domain, with the rest obtained from reference TRBV11-2 and TRBJ1-1, is as follows: EAGVAQSPRYKIIEKRQSVAFWCNPISGHATLYWYQQILGQGPKLLIQFQNNGVVDDSQLPKDRFSAERLKGVDSTLKIQPAKLEDSAVYLCASSLAGGSTEAFFGQGTRLTVV.